The 4 T cell receptor beta chains reported below all come from one sample, sequenced in a study of CD8+ T cells in alopecia areata. The pooled cutaneous lymph node cells were sorted using several markers (CD4, CD8alpha, NKG2D, NKG2ACE and others). As the sequencing template, cDNA was produced by extracting RNA and reverse transcribing it. Using immunoSEQ multiplex PCR, the repertoire was profiled, and TCRdb retains in-frame clones only, with some absent. The table lists over 250,000 clones, with no singletons. Sequenced: CD4+ T cells sorted from a lymph node. The receptors originated from a C3H/HeJ mouse with alopecia areata. The MHC haplotype recorded for the strain is H2-k.

To note about this clone: The gene names given are mouse names. The CDR3 is cut off 4 residues early in the read; its end comes from the germline J gene. The J gene is TRBJ2-5, the V gene TRBV13-1, with a possible D match to TRBD1 (6 bases). V was trimmed by 4 bases and J by 0 bases, leaving 9 bases between them. The CDR3 consists of 14 residues. The germline V gene has CDR1 NSHNY and CDR2 SYGAGN. CDR3 sequence reads: CASSWDKNQDTQYF. CDR3 DNA (partial): TGTGCCAGCAGTTGGGACAAAAACCAAGAC.

Turning to this clone: Gene names and germline match the mouse. Read data end 4 residues before the CDR3 end; the end is taken from the germline J gene. Other DNA sequences from this sample encode an identical CDR3 as well. The chain links TRBV19 to TRBJ1-2, with 9 bases aligning to TRBD1. Germline V CDR1 and CDR2: FNHDT, SITEND (reference sequence). The trim removed 5 bases at V and 0 bases at J, leaving 5 bases unmatched. The CDR3 contains 15 residues. The sequenced part of the CDR3 DNA is TGTGCCAGCAGCCCTCGACAGGGGGCAAACTCC. It encodes CASSPRQGANS. The whole CDR3 sequence is CASSPRQGANSDYTF.

As for this clone: The gene names here belong to mouse. The CDR3 extends 4 residues past the end of the read, so its final part is completed from the germline J gene. The chain recombines TRBV19 with TRBJ2-1, with 11 nucleotides matching TRBD2. CDR1 and CDR2 from the germline V gene are FNHDT and SITEND (reference sequence). The CDR3 spans 18 residues. The V gene end was trimmed by 3 bases and the J gene end by 0 bases; junction bases not matched to a gene: 8. Incomplete CDR3 DNA: TGTGCCAGCAGTAGAATGGGACTGGGGGCTTATAACTATGCT. This sequence encodes CASSRMGLGAYNYA. The whole CDR3 sequence is CASSRMGLGAYNYAEQFF.

This clone was recorded a few times. The germline and genes are mouse ones. The read ends 4 residues early relative to the CDR3; the germline J gene fills the gap. Additional DNA sequences in this sample encode the identical CDR3. V is TRBV13-3 and J is TRBJ1-1; 7 nucleotides match TRBD1. CDR1 is NNHDY and CDR2 is SYVADS in the germline V gene. CDR3 length: 13 residues. V lost 3 bases to trimming and J lost 2 bases; unmatched junction nucleotides: 1. The CDR3 here is CASSAGGNTEVFF. The sequenced part of the CDR3 DNA is TGTGCCAGCAGTGCAGGGGGTAACACA.